Each of the 15 T cell receptor beta chains below was sequenced from the same sample in a study of siplizumab effects on memory and regulatory T cells. Only in-frame clones appear in the TCRdb table, and some are missing; sequencing was by immunoSEQ multiplex PCR. The sample includes some 100,000 clones, 94% of them seen just once. The sample taken for sequencing was Tregs sorted from blood. The receptors here all came from a human donor in good health.

The gene calls are TRBV28 and TRBJ2-2, with a possible D match to TRBD2 (6 bases). CDR3 size: 12 residues. The germline V gene encodes CDR1 MDHEN and CDR2 SYDVKM. With 10 bases removed from V and 7 bases from J, the gap between germline ends came to 13 bases. DNA of the CDR3: TGTGCCACCCTGGGGGAGGTCGGGGAGCTGTTTTTT. Its translation: CATLGEVGELFF. Drawing the rest from reference TRBV28 and TRBJ2-2, the complete variable domain is DVKVTQSSRYLVKRTGEKVFLECVQDMDHENMFWYRQDPGLGLRLIYFSYDVKMKEKGDIPEGYSVSREKKERFSLILESASTNQTSMYLCATLGEVGELFFGEGSRLTVL.

The rearrangement uses TRBV2 and TRBJ2-2; no reliable D call. The germline V and J ends were trimmed by 4 bases and 1 base, with 16 bases remaining between them. Germline-derived CDR1 and CDR2 are SNHLY and FYNNEI. The CDR3 extends over 17 amino acids. The CDR3 reads CASSVISVFLNTGELFF. In DNA form, the CDR3 reads TGTGCCAGCAGTGTAATCAGCGTCTTCCTGAACACCGGGGAGCTGTTTTTT. Complete variable domain (other parts from reference TRBV2 and TRBJ2-2): EPEVTQTPSHQVTQMGQEVILRCVPISNHLYFYWYRQILGQKVEFLVSFYNNEISEKSEIFDDQFSVERPDGSNFTLKIRSTKLEDSAMYFCASSVISVFLNTGELFFGEGSRLTVL.

J is TRBJ2-3 and V is TRBV5-1; TRBD1 or TRBD2 may be the D gene (5 bases each). CDR3 length equals 14 residues. Trimming pared 3 bases from V and 7 bases from J, leaving 15 bases between. CDR1 is SGHRS and CDR2 is YFSETQ in the germline V gene. The CDR3 region is CASSSRQGDYTQYF. CDR3 in DNA: TGCGCCAGCAGCTCGAGGCAGGGAGACTATACGCAGTATTTT.

The V and J genes are TRBV28 and TRBJ1-4; the D is unclear. The CDR3 length is 15 residues. Germline loops: CDR1 MDHEN, CDR2 SYDVKM. The V end lost 6 bases, the J end lost 7 bases, and 18 bases lay between the germline ends. CDR3 sequence reads: CASSSARRLGEKLFF. CDR3 sequence (DNA): TGTGCCAGCAGCTCTGCGAGGCGGCTAGGTGAAAAACTGTTTTTT.

The chain uses TRBV5-6 and TRBJ1-3; D remains ambiguous. The CDR3 totals 13 residues. From germline, CDR1 is SGHDT and CDR2 YYEEEE. Deletions cut 1 base from V and 2 bases from J, with 4 bases between. CDR3 in amino acids: CASSLSAGNTIYF. DNA for the CDR3: TGTGCCAGCAGCTTGTCTGCTGGAAACACCATATATTTT.

The chain is built from TRBV28 and TRBJ2-1; D not certain. This CDR3 has 12 residues. Germline V lookup: CDR1 MDHEN, CDR2 SYDVKM. V dropped 8 bases and J dropped 5 bases, with 10 bases sitting between them. In DNA form, the CDR3 reads TGTGCCAGCCTGCAAGCACACAATGAGCAGTTCTTC. Translating gives CASLQAHNEQFF.

The J gene is TRBJ1-2, the V gene TRBV28, with a tentative D call TRBD1 (5 bases). V was clipped by 5 bases and J by 6 bases, with 16 bases between them. In germline, CDR1 is MDHEN, CDR2 SYDVKM. The CDR3 has 14 residues. The CDR3 reads CASSLLGRAHGYTF. As DNA, the CDR3 is TGTGCCAGCAGTCTACTGGGACGAGCCCATGGCTACACCTTC.

This clone was observed once. The chain couples TRBV4-1 to TRBJ1-2; maybe TRBD1 (6 bases). CDR1 and CDR2 from the germline V gene are MGHRA and YSYEKL. The CDR3 is made up of 16 amino acids. Trimming shortened V by 4 bases and J by 0 bases, and 15 bases separated the two germline ends. The CDR3 spells CASSPPRTATNYGYTF. CDR3 DNA sequence: TGCGCCAGCAGCCCCCCTCGGACAGCAACTAACTATGGCTACACCTTC.

In its sample, this clone was seen once. V is TRBV4-1 and J is TRBJ1-5; D unresolved. The CDR3 is 14 amino acids. The V end lost 0 bases, the J end lost 4 bases, and 7 bases lay between the germline ends. CDR1 and CDR2 (germline): MGHRA, YSYEKL. The CDR3 spells CASSQEGRNQPQHF. CDR3 in DNA: TGCGCCAGCAGCCAAGAGGGGAGGAATCAGCCCCAGCATTTT.

The rearrangement uses TRBV4-2 and TRBJ2-1, with 9 positions matching TRBD1. The CDR3 spans 15 residues. V lost 3 bases, J lost 8 bases, and 8 bases stayed unmatched. Germline V CDR1 and CDR2: LGHNA, YNFKEQ. CDR3 nucleotide sequence: TGTGCCAGCAGCCAGACATTGGGACAGGGCGATGAGCAGTTCTTC. Amino acids: CASSQTLGQGDEQFF.

V and J are TRBV6-5 and TRBJ2-3, with 7 bases matching TRBD1. The V gene's germline CDR1 is MNHEY and CDR2 SVGAGI. The CDR3 sequence is 15 residues long. Germline trimming cut 7 bases from V and 0 bases from J; bases unmatched to any gene: 7. The CDR3 here is CASTGTALSTDTQYF. In DNA, the CDR3 is TGTGCCAGCACCGGGACAGCCCTTAGCACAGATACGCAGTATTTT.

V is TRBV5-6 and J is TRBJ1-1; D remains ambiguous. Trimming shortened V by 2 bases and J by 5 bases, and 16 bases separated the two germline ends. The CDR3 contains 15 residues. Per germline, CDR1 SGHDT and CDR2 YYEEEE. The CDR3 here is CASSFWVSVSTEAFF. The CDR3 DNA is TGTGCCAGCAGCTTCTGGGTTTCGGTTTCTACTGAAGCTTTCTTT. The variable domain in full, with the rest retrieved from reference TRBV5-6 and TRBJ1-1, is DAGVTQSPTHLIKTRGQQVTLRCSPKSGHDTVSWYQQALGQGPQFIFQYYEEEERQRGNFPDRFSGHQFPNYSSELNVNALLLGDSALYLCASSFWVSVSTEAFFGQGTRLTVV.

The V and J genes are TRBV27 and TRBJ1-6; tentatively, D is TRBD1 (5 bases). Germline V gene data show CDR1 as MNHEY and CDR2 as SMNVEV (reference sequence). Deletions cut 8 bases from V and 8 bases from J, with 16 bases between. The CDR3 has 14 residues. This CDR3 is CASRPGLWDSPLHF. The CDR3 region has the DNA TGTGCCAGCCGTCCGGGACTGTGGGATTCACCCCTCCACTTT.

The chain recombines TRBV12-5 with TRBJ2-2; no reliable D call. V was shortened by 7 bases and J by 0 bases, with 9 bases between the two germline ends. The CDR3 is 14 amino acids. CDR1 and CDR2 (germline): LGHNT, FRNRAP. The CDR3 region is CASALGANTGELFF. In DNA, the CDR3 is TGTGCTAGTGCCCTAGGCGCGAACACCGGGGAGCTGTTTTTT.

The CDR3, as DNA: TGTGCCAGCAGCTTTCATTCTGAGCGGGAGGGCCTTGTTGAGCAGTTCTTC. As protein: CASSFHSEREGLVEQFF. The rearrangement links TRBV7-2 to TRBJ2-1; 10 bases agree with TRBD2. With 3 bases clipped from V and 9 bases from J, the junction kept 14 bases outside the gene matches. Per germline, CDR1 SGHTA and CDR2 FQGNSA. CDR3 length: 17 residues.